The 15 T cell receptor beta chains presented below share a single source sample, sequenced in a study of cytomegalovirus exposure and HLA in healthy donors. 60 Vbeta and 13 Jbeta primers were used in PCR. Using immunoSEQ multiplex PCR, the repertoire was profiled, and TCRdb retains in-frame clones only, with some absent. The data show about 150,000 clones, about four fifths seen once. Sequencing was carried out using PBMCs. Receptors were obtained from a man aged 50 to 59 in good health and CMV-seropositive.

The rearrangement joins TRBV7-2 to TRBJ2-5, with D tentatively TRBD1 (6 bases). CDR1 is SGHTA, CDR2 FQGNSA, per germline. V was pared by 3 bases and J by 0 bases, with 14 bases between. The CDR3 length is 16 residues. For the CDR3, the DNA is TGTGCCAGCAGCTTTGAGGACAGTTGGTACCAAGAGACCCAGTACTTC. Translation gives CASSFEDSWYQETQYF.

The chain joins TRBV6-8 to TRBJ1-6, with TRBD1 matching 9 bases. Germline-derived CDR1 and CDR2 are MNHGY and SAAAGT. V gave up 4 bases and J gave up 0 bases; unmatched junction bases: 10. This CDR3 spans 19 amino acids. In DNA form, the CDR3 reads TGTGCCAGCAGTTCCTCCAATAGGGACAGGGCCTCCTATAATTCACCCCTCCACTTT. This gives the protein CASSSSNRDRASYNSPLHF.

The chain combines TRBV5-8 with TRBJ2-5; D perhaps matches TRBD2 (5 bases). The CDR3 totals 14 residues. The germline V gene has CDR1 SGHTS and CDR2 YDEGEE. V shed 1 base and J shed 5 bases, with 12 bases lying between them. CDR3 nucleotides: TGTGCCAGCAGCTTGCTGGCGGGTGGGGAGACCCAGTACTTC. Its translation: CASSLLAGGETQYF. Using reference TRBV5-8 and TRBJ2-5 for the parts outside the CDR3, the full variable domain is EAGVTQSPTHLIKTRGQQATLRCSPISGHTSVYWYQQALGLGLQFLLWYDEGEERNRGNFPPRFSGRQFPNYSSELNVNALELEDSALYLCASSLLAGGETQYFGPGTRLLVL.

The table lists this clone with a few counts. V gene TRBV6-5 combines with J gene TRBJ2-5; TRBD2 matches 9 bases. The V gene's germline CDR1 is MNHEY and CDR2 SVGAGI. This CDR3 has 16 residues. Unmatched junction bases numbered 5, after V lost 0 bases and J lost 3 bases. CDR3 region: CASSYSASGMEETQYF. As DNA, the CDR3 is TGTGCCAGCAGTTACTCAGCTAGCGGGATGGAAGAGACCCAGTACTTC.

The chain employs TRBV10-3 and TRBJ1-2; 8 bases map to TRBD1. This CDR3 comprises 15 residues. Germline loops: CDR1 ENHRY, CDR2 SYGVKD. V lost 5 bases to trimming and J lost 0 bases; unmatched junction nucleotides: 5. The CDR3 reads CAISNKTGANYGYTF. The DNA of the CDR3 is TGTGCCATCAGTAATAAGACAGGGGCTAACTATGGCTACACCTTC.

This clone occurred once. The chain couples TRBV29-1 to TRBJ2-2; D perhaps matches TRBD1 (5 bases). CDR1 SQVTM and CDR2 ANQGSEA come from the germline V gene. Trimming took off 5 bases at V and 0 bases at J, with 10 bases between the two ends. This CDR3 spans 14 amino acids. DNA for the CDR3: TGCAGCGTTACTCAACAGGCGAACACCGGGGAGCTGTTTTTT. Translation gives CSVTQQANTGELFF.

V is TRBV7-2 and J is TRBJ2-3; D is possibly TRBD2 (6 bases). The CDR3 has 16 residues. Deletions cut 3 bases from V and 0 bases from J, with 13 bases between. Germline V CDR1 and CDR2: SGHTA, FQGNSA. This CDR3 reads CASSFLSGISTDTQYF. In nucleotides, the CDR3 is TGTGCCAGCAGCTTCCTTAGCGGAATTAGCACAGATACGCAGTATTTT.

This clone has just a few counts. The gene calls are TRBV18 and TRBJ1-2, with TRBD1 matching 12 bases. Looked up from germline, CDR1 is KGHSH and CDR2 is LQKENI. There are 16 residues in the CDR3. V trimming: 4 bases; J trimming: 4 bases; junction bases outside the gene matches: 7. CDR3 loop: CASSLTGTGGSYGYTF. In DNA, the CDR3 is TGTGCCAGCTCACTAACCGGGACAGGGGGCAGCTATGGCTACACCTTC.

V is TRBV9 and J is TRBJ2-1, with 9 bases lining up with TRBD1. The CDR3 is 14 residues long. Trimming cost V 4 bases and J 8 bases; bases outside gene matches: 7. Germline V lookup: CDR1 SGDLS, CDR2 YYNGEE. The CDR3 reads CASSPWDREDEQFF. Written as DNA, the CDR3 is TGTGCCAGCAGCCCGTGGGACAGGGAGGATGAGCAGTTCTTC.

This chain joins TRBV19 and TRBJ1-1; D remains ambiguous. Germline V gives CDR1 LNHDA, CDR2 SQIVND (reference sequence). The V end lost 4 bases, the J end lost 0 bases, and 12 bases lay between the germline ends. CDR3 length: 15 residues. The CDR3 coding sequence is TGTGCCAGTAGTAGCGGGAATTCGATGAACACTGAAGCTTTCTTT. It is translated as CASSSGNSMNTEAFF.

The chain carries TRBV5-1 and TRBJ2-7; TRBD2 agrees at 7 bases. After removal of 5 bases from V and 0 bases from J, the junction contained 2 bases not matched to a gene. The CDR3 totals 13 residues. In germline, CDR1 is SGHRS, CDR2 YFSETQ. The CDR3 DNA follows: TGCGCCAGCAGACGCGGGAGCTCCTACGAGCAGTACTTC. This encodes CASRRGSSYEQYF.

This clone has a single count. The rearrangement links TRBV7-2 to TRBJ2-1, with a possible D match to TRBD2 (5 bases). Trimming removed 1 base at V and 9 bases at J, with 13 bases between. This CDR3 is built from 14 residues. Germline V gene sequence: CDR1 SGHTA, CDR2 FQGNSA. The CDR3: CASSLVRRYGEQFF. The CDR3 DNA sequence: TGTGCCAGCAGCTTAGTTCGGAGGTACGGTGAGCAGTTCTTC. Using reference TRBV7-2 and TRBJ2-1 for the parts outside the CDR3, the full variable domain is GAGVSQSPSNKVTEKGKDVELRCDPISGHTALYWYRQSLGQGLEFLIYFQGNSAPDKSGLPSDRFSAERTGGSVSTLTIQRTQQEDSAVYLCASSLVRRYGEQFFGPGTRLTVL.

For the CDR3, the DNA is TGTGCCAGCAGCGGGGAGCGGGGTACCAGTGAGCAGTTCTTC. Its translation is CASSGERGTSEQFF. The rearrangement joins TRBV6-5 to TRBJ2-1, with 7 bases aligning to TRBD2. The trim removed 6 bases at V and 9 bases at J, leaving 11 bases unmatched. Germline V gene sequence: CDR1 MNHEY, CDR2 SVGAGI. This CDR3 is built from 14 residues.

The chain employs TRBV28 and TRBJ1-2, with TRBD1 matching over 7 bases. V shed 6 bases and J 5 bases; nucleotides not matched to a gene: 9. Germline CDR1 is MDHEN and CDR2 is SYDVKM. The CDR3 covers 14 residues. CDR3 DNA: TGTGCCAGCAGAGAACCCAGGGGGTCTTATGGCTACACCTTC. This encodes CASREPRGSYGYTF.

The rearrangement links TRBV21-1 to TRBJ1-2. TRBV21-1 is a pseudogene locus. The CDR3 is made up of 8 amino acids. CDR3 DNA sequence: TGTGCCAGCAGTCTACGCACCTTC. Translating gives CASSLRTF.